The clone carrying this T cell receptor beta chain was seen once. Its antigen remains unidentified. The source of the sample is a study of cytomegalovirus exposure and HLA in healthy donors. Study-wide results and caveats: Researchers reported that a few CMV-associated chains were confirmed in vitro as CMV antigen-specific. Researchers catalogued approximately 170 TCR beta chains as cytomegalovirus-associated. A later analysis linked a missense variant in DCLRE1C to the trimming of TCR beta V and J genes. Rates of TCR association differed by HLA locus in a later analysis, with DRB1 highest and HLA-C lowest.

Germline V gene data show CDR1 as MNHEY and CDR2 as SVGAGI. This CDR3 is built from 14 residues. V was trimmed by 5 bases and J by 4 bases, leaving 14 bases between them. The PCR ran on 60 Vbeta and 13 Jbeta primers. Profiled with immunoSEQ multiplex PCR; TCRdb holds only in-frame clones, not every one. Of 85,000 to 100,000 clones in the sample, about 80% were seen once. The TCR was taken from a female donor in good health and CMV-seropositive. Specimen: PBMCs. J is TRBJ1-2 and V is TRBV6-5, with D hard to call. The CDR3 protein is CASSISLGGYGYTF. CDR3 bases: TGTGCCAGCAGTATCAGCCTAGGAGGCTATGGCTACACCTTC.